A selection of T cell receptor beta chains follows, all from one sample in a study of blood T cells in healthy people across ages. MiXCR, applied by TCRdb to the 5' RACE reads, yields one record per CDR3 protein. The sample records some 700,000 distinct CDR3 sequences, roughly 43% being singletons. The sample taken for sequencing was blood. The receptors derive from a woman aged 55-69 years in good health. Each CDR3 is given with its conserved first and last residue. The order of the fields is J gene, D gene, V gene, clone size, CDR3 protein, CDR3 DNA. The D gene is left open where the match is weak. Expanded clones are given a class, and other clones once, few, many or no size at all.

j_call: TRBJ2-5; d_call: .; v_call: TRBV6-2/TRBV6-3; clone_size: .; cdr3_aa: CASKRQSQETQYF; cdr3_nt: TGTGCCAGCAAACGACAGTCCCAAGAGACCCAGTACTTC
j_call: TRBJ2-7; d_call: .; v_call: TRBV4-2; clone_size: many; cdr3_aa: CASSQESIRDYEQYF; cdr3_nt: TGTGCCAGCAGCCAAGAATCAATTAGGGACTACGAGCAGTACTTC
j_call: TRBJ2-7; d_call: .; v_call: TRBV20-1; clone_size: .; cdr3_aa: CSAKVKWERLYEQYF; cdr3_nt: TGCAGTGCTAAGGTCAAGTGGGAGAGGCTCTACGAGCAGTACTTC
j_call: TRBJ2-7; d_call: .; v_call: TRBV6-4; clone_size: .; cdr3_aa: CASSDSAGYEQYF; cdr3_nt: TGTGCCAGCAGTGATTCAGCGGGCTACGAGCAGTACTTC
j_call: TRBJ2-7; d_call: TRBD2; v_call: TRBV7-7; clone_size: few; cdr3_aa: CASSLGPGRAFGEQYF; cdr3_nt: TGTGCTAGCAGCTTAGGGCCCGGGAGGGCCTTTGGTGAGCAGTACTTC
j_call: TRBJ2-7; d_call: TRBD2; v_call: TRBV6-1; clone_size: .; cdr3_aa: CASRSEAGASYEQYF; cdr3_nt: TGTGCCAGCAGAAGCGAAGCGGGGGCCTCCTACGAGCAGTACTTC
j_call: TRBJ2-1; d_call: .; v_call: TRBV7-2; clone_size: .; cdr3_aa: CASRSGYNEQFF; cdr3_nt: TGTGCCAGCAGAAGCGGGTACAATGAGCAGTTCTTC
j_call: TRBJ2-1; d_call: .; v_call: TRBV18; clone_size: .; cdr3_aa: CASSPRANDEQFF; cdr3_nt: TGTGCCAGCTCACCTCGGGCCAACGATGAGCAGTTCTTC
j_call: TRBJ1-5; d_call: .; v_call: TRBV6-2/TRBV6-3; clone_size: few; cdr3_aa: CASSYSWLDRNQPQHF; cdr3_nt: TGTGCCAGCAGTTACTCTTGGTTGGATCGTAATCAGCCCCAGCATTTT
j_call: TRBJ2-7; d_call: .; v_call: TRBV7-2; clone_size: few; cdr3_aa: CASSRARAGPTEQYF; cdr3_nt: TGTGCCAGCAGCCGAGCGAGGGCCGGGCCTACCGAGCAGTACTTC
j_call: TRBJ1-5; d_call: .; v_call: TRBV20-1; clone_size: .; cdr3_aa: CSARSEGGAGQPQHF; cdr3_nt: TGCAGTGCTCGATCGGAGGGGGGGGCGGGCCAGCCCCAGCATTTT
j_call: TRBJ2-3; d_call: TRBD2; v_call: TRBV24-1; clone_size: .; cdr3_aa: CATSDPSGGDSTDTQYF; cdr3_nt: TGTGCCACCAGTGATCCCTCTGGGGGGGACAGCACAGATACGCAGTATTTT
j_call: TRBJ2-7; d_call: .; v_call: TRBV6-1; clone_size: .; cdr3_aa: CASSAKLSYEQYF; cdr3_nt: TGTGCCAGCAGTGCGAAACTATCCTACGAGCAGTACTTC
j_call: TRBJ1-1; d_call: .; v_call: TRBV7-2; clone_size: few; cdr3_aa: CASSLVPRDTEAFF; cdr3_nt: TGTGCCAGCAGCTTAGTCCCAAGGGACACTGAAGCTTTCTTT
j_call: TRBJ2-3; d_call: .; v_call: TRBV3-1; clone_size: few; cdr3_aa: CASSQAGTTNTQYF; cdr3_nt: TGTGCCAGCAGCCAAGCTGGAACAACCAATACGCAGTATTTT
j_call: TRBJ2-5; d_call: TRBD2; v_call: TRBV29-1; clone_size: .; cdr3_aa: CSVLGLAGFSGEQYF; cdr3_nt: TGCAGCGTCCTGGGACTAGCAGGCTTTTCCGGGGAGCAGTACTTC
j_call: TRBJ2-7; d_call: .; v_call: TRBV6-2/TRBV6-3; clone_size: .; cdr3_aa: CASSYSTAHYEQYF; cdr3_nt: TGTGCCAGTAGTTACTCGACAGCCCACTACGAGCAGTACTTC
j_call: TRBJ2-1; d_call: .; v_call: TRBV20-1; clone_size: few; cdr3_aa: CSAPDLYNEQFF; cdr3_nt: TGCAGTGCCCCAGACCTTTACAATGAGCAGTTCTTC
j_call: TRBJ2-7; d_call: .; v_call: TRBV7-3; clone_size: few; cdr3_aa: CASSLTRHTSYEQYF; cdr3_nt: TGTGCCAGCAGCTTAACCCGACACACATCCTACGAGCAGTACTTC
j_call: TRBJ2-6; d_call: .; v_call: TRBV29-1; clone_size: many; cdr3_aa: CSFTVSGANVLTF; cdr3_nt: TGCAGCTTCACAGTTTCTGGGGCCAACGTCCTGACTTTC
j_call: TRBJ1-2; d_call: .; v_call: TRBV4-3; clone_size: many; cdr3_aa: CASSQPGTYGYTF; cdr3_nt: TGCGCCAGCAGCCAACCTGGGACCTATGGCTACACCTTC
j_call: TRBJ2-7; d_call: TRBD2; v_call: TRBV4-2; clone_size: few; cdr3_aa: CASSQDRAGVYNEQYF; cdr3_nt: TGTGCCAGCAGCCAAGATCGCGCGGGAGTATACAATGAGCAGTACTTC
j_call: TRBJ2-2; d_call: TRBD2; v_call: TRBV7-2; clone_size: .; cdr3_aa: CASSPRLAGGGSGELFF; cdr3_nt: TGTGCCAGCAGCCCCCGACTAGCGGGGGGGGGGTCCGGGGAGCTGTTTTTT
j_call: TRBJ2-3; d_call: TRBD2; v_call: TRBV24-1; clone_size: few; cdr3_aa: CATSDLRGSEGTDTQYF; cdr3_nt: TGTGCCACCAGTGATTTGCGCGGGAGTGAGGGCACAGATACGCAGTATTTT
j_call: TRBJ2-5; d_call: .; v_call: TRBV20-1; clone_size: few; cdr3_aa: CSAPDRPHETQYF; cdr3_nt: TGCAGTGCCCCAGATAGACCCCACGAGACCCAGTACTTC
j_call: TRBJ2-5; d_call: .; v_call: TRBV3-1; clone_size: .; cdr3_aa: CASSLHDSKETQYF; cdr3_nt: TGTGCCAGCAGCCTGCACGACAGCAAAGAGACCCAGTACTTC
j_call: TRBJ1-4; d_call: .; v_call: TRBV6-4; clone_size: .; cdr3_aa: CASSRGPNEKLFF; cdr3_nt: TGTGCCAGCTCCCGGGGTCCGAACGAAAAACTGTTTTTT
j_call: TRBJ1-2; d_call: .; v_call: TRBV12-5; clone_size: .; cdr3_aa: CASGLPGSYGYTF; cdr3_nt: TGTGCTAGTGGTTTGCCAGGGAGCTATGGCTACACCTTC
j_call: TRBJ2-7; d_call: .; v_call: TRBV20-1; clone_size: .; cdr3_aa: CSAHRHGAEQYF; cdr3_nt: TGCAGTGCTCACCGTCACGGGGCCGAGCAGTACTTC
j_call: TRBJ1-5; d_call: .; v_call: TRBV10-3; clone_size: many; cdr3_aa: CATSPKNQPQHF; cdr3_nt: TGTGCCACCTCGCCCAAGAATCAGCCCCAGCATTTT
j_call: TRBJ2-1; d_call: .; v_call: TRBV7-2; clone_size: .; cdr3_aa: CASNSPDKRGGEQFF; cdr3_nt: TGTGCCAGCAACTCCCCCGACAAGAGGGGGGGTGAGCAGTTCTTC
j_call: TRBJ2-7; d_call: .; v_call: TRBV29-1; clone_size: many; cdr3_aa: CSYGVSFYEQYF; cdr3_nt: TGCAGCTACGGGGTCTCCTTCTACGAGCAGTACTTC
j_call: TRBJ2-5; d_call: .; v_call: TRBV18; clone_size: .; cdr3_aa: CASAPRGETQYF; cdr3_nt: TGTGCCAGCGCACCACGGGGAGAGACCCAGTACTTC
j_call: TRBJ2-1; d_call: TRBD2; v_call: TRBV7-2; clone_size: once; cdr3_aa: CASRGLAGGPVWDEQFF; cdr3_nt: TGTGCCAGCAGGGGACTAGCGGGAGGGCCCGTTTGGGATGAGCAGTTCTTC
j_call: TRBJ2-1; d_call: TRBD2; v_call: TRBV20-1; clone_size: .; cdr3_aa: CSGTSGKEGNEQFF; cdr3_nt: TGCAGTGGGACTAGCGGGAAAGAGGGCAATGAGCAGTTCTTC
j_call: TRBJ2-7; d_call: .; v_call: TRBV6-5; clone_size: few; cdr3_aa: CASSRHGSYTSYEQYF; cdr3_nt: TGTGCCAGCTCCCGGCACGGCAGCTACACCTCCTACGAGCAGTACTTC
j_call: TRBJ2-7; d_call: TRBD1; v_call: TRBV20-1; clone_size: .; cdr3_aa: CSAYSGTEAYEQYF; cdr3_nt: TGCAGTGCCTACTCCGGGACAGAGGCCTACGAGCAGTACTTC
j_call: TRBJ2-1; d_call: TRBD2; v_call: TRBV7-7; clone_size: once; cdr3_aa: CASSAGLAAAMDEQFF; cdr3_nt: TGTGCTAGCAGCGCGGGACTAGCGGCCGCGATGGATGAGCAGTTCTTC
j_call: TRBJ1-1; d_call: .; v_call: TRBV28; clone_size: few; cdr3_aa: CASSPGDRDTEAFF; cdr3_nt: TGTGCCAGCAGTCCGGGAGATCGGGACACTGAAGCTTTCTTT
j_call: TRBJ1-5; d_call: .; v_call: TRBV7-8; clone_size: few; cdr3_aa: CASRQTGNNQPQHF; cdr3_nt: TGTGCCAGCAGGCAGACAGGAAACAATCAGCCCCAGCATTTT
j_call: TRBJ1-5; d_call: .; v_call: TRBV4-3; clone_size: .; cdr3_aa: CASSQTSGEQPQRF; cdr3_nt: TGCGCCAGCAGCCAGACATCGGGAGAGCAGCCCCAGCGTTTT
j_call: TRBJ2-5; d_call: TRBD2; v_call: TRBV7-9; clone_size: .; cdr3_aa: CAISTSGQETQYF; cdr3_nt: TGTGCCATCAGCACTAGCGGACAAGAGACCCAGTACTTC
j_call: TRBJ2-5; d_call: .; v_call: TRBV27; clone_size: .; cdr3_aa: CASSKGSGIRAYNEQYF; cdr3_nt: TGTGCCAGCAGTAAGGGGAGTGGTATCCGTGCCTACAATGAGCAGTACTTC
j_call: TRBJ1-1; d_call: .; v_call: TRBV18; clone_size: .; cdr3_aa: CASSPPSGKNTEAFF; cdr3_nt: TGTGCCAGCTCACCACCGTCAGGGAAGAACACTGAAGCTTTCTTT
j_call: TRBJ2-7; d_call: TRBD2; v_call: TRBV6-6; clone_size: .; cdr3_aa: CASSPPGLADNEQYF; cdr3_nt: TGTGCCAGCAGCCCACCGGGACTAGCGGACAATGAGCAGTACTTC
j_call: TRBJ1-1; d_call: .; v_call: TRBV20-1; clone_size: .; cdr3_aa: CSARPGAGNTEAFF; cdr3_nt: TGCAGTGCTAGACCAGGGGCCGGGAACACTGAAGCTTTCTTT
j_call: TRBJ2-5; d_call: .; v_call: TRBV30; clone_size: few; cdr3_aa: CAWTNSPRGEQYF; cdr3_nt: TGTGCCTGGACCAACTCCCCCCGAGGAGAGCAGTACTTC
j_call: TRBJ1-6; d_call: .; v_call: TRBV20-1; clone_size: .; cdr3_aa: CSAVPSYNSPLHF; cdr3_nt: TGCAGTGCTGTACCGTCCTATAATTCACCCCTCCACTTT
j_call: TRBJ2-3; d_call: .; v_call: TRBV13; clone_size: .; cdr3_aa: CASSAYRDTQYF; cdr3_nt: TGTGCCAGCAGCGCATACAGGGATACGCAGTATTTT
j_call: TRBJ1-2; d_call: .; v_call: TRBV30; clone_size: few; cdr3_aa: CAWKRGRGPYGYTF; cdr3_nt: TGTGCCTGGAAAAGGGGGAGGGGACCCTATGGCTACACCTTC
j_call: TRBJ1-2; d_call: .; v_call: TRBV20-1; clone_size: .; cdr3_aa: CSARPGFYGYTF; cdr3_nt: TGCAGTGCCCGTCCAGGATTCTATGGCTACACCTTC
j_call: TRBJ2-3; d_call: TRBD2; v_call: TRBV6-6; clone_size: .; cdr3_aa: CASTRSGGVSSTDTQYF; cdr3_nt: TGTGCCAGCACAAGGAGCGGGGGGGTTTCTAGCACAGATACGCAGTATTTT
j_call: TRBJ2-6; d_call: .; v_call: TRBV5-6; clone_size: .; cdr3_aa: CASSLEGEYSGANVLTF; cdr3_nt: TGTGCCAGCAGCTTGGAAGGAGAGTACTCTGGGGCCAACGTCCTGACTTTC
j_call: TRBJ2-2; d_call: TRBD2; v_call: TRBV18; clone_size: once; cdr3_aa: CASPPTTSGTGELFF; cdr3_nt: TGTGCCAGCCCACCAACGACTAGCGGCACCGGGGAGCTGTTTTTT
j_call: TRBJ2-7; d_call: .; v_call: TRBV6-2/TRBV6-3; clone_size: few; cdr3_aa: CASSYSAGYYEQYF; cdr3_nt: TGTGCCAGCAGTTACTCCGCAGGCTACTACGAGCAGTACTTC
j_call: TRBJ2-3; d_call: .; v_call: TRBV20-1; clone_size: .; cdr3_aa: CSAGASSTDTQYF; cdr3_nt: TGCAGTGCAGGGGCCTCCAGCACAGATACGCAGTATTTT
j_call: TRBJ2-5; d_call: TRBD2; v_call: TRBV4-3; clone_size: many; cdr3_aa: CASSPGLAERWETQYF; cdr3_nt: TGCGCCAGCAGCCCAGGGCTAGCGGAGAGGTGGGAGACCCAGTACTTC
j_call: TRBJ1-2; d_call: TRBD1; v_call: TRBV12-3/TRBV12-4; clone_size: .; cdr3_aa: CASSLNNPGQGYGYTF; cdr3_nt: TGTGCCAGCAGTTTAAATAATCCAGGACAGGGCTATGGCTACACCTTC